A single sample gave rise to the 20 T cell receptor beta chains below, sequenced in a study of Graves' ophthalmopathy and Graves' hyperthyroidism. Amplified material comprised TCR beta CDR3 regions derived from RNA transcripts. HTBI-primed RT-PCR formed the first round, and a multiplex PCR formed the second. From the multiplex PCR reads, TCRdb called clonotypes with MiXCR, one entry per CDR3 protein. Here the sample spans 200,000 to 300,000 distinct CDR3 sequences, around 45% being singletons. Sequencing input: peripheral blood. All receptors derive from an adult man with Graves' ophthalmopathy.

The V and J genes are TRBV10-3 and TRBJ2-7; D may be TRBD2 (6 bases). Germline CDR1 and CDR2: ENHRY and SYGVKD. The CDR3 contains 13 residues. V dropped 3 bases and J dropped 6 bases, with 12 bases sitting between them. The CDR3 sequence: CAISDRQAGEQYF. CDR3 DNA sequence: TGTGCCATCAGTGATCGACAAGCGGGCGAGCAGTACTTC.

This clonotype appeared many times. The chain uses TRBV10-2 and TRBJ2-2; D uncertain. Trimming left V 3 bases short and J 9 bases short, with 11 bases between. The germline V gene encodes CDR1 WSHSY and CDR2 SAAADI. The CDR3 is 13 amino acids. CDR3 amino acids: CASSDLGTWELFF. DNA for the CDR3: TGCGCCAGCAGTGATTTGGGAACTTGGGAGCTGTTTTTT.

The chain links TRBV12-3 or TRBV12-4 to TRBJ2-6; 9 bases map to TRBD1. This CDR3 spans 17 amino acids. The V gene end was trimmed by 5 bases and the J gene end by 2 bases; junction bases not matched to a gene: 7. The chain's CDR3 is CASSPLTGGAGANVLTF. The DNA for the CDR3 is TGTGCCAGCAGTCCCCTCACAGGGGGCGCTGGGGCCAACGTCCTGACTTTC.

The chain uses TRBV2 and TRBJ2-7; 9 nucleotides align to TRBD2. The CDR3 sequence is 16 residues long. CDR1 is SNHLY, CDR2 FYNNEI, per germline. With V trimmed by 5 bases and J by 0 bases, 8 bases remained unmatched. CDR3 nucleotide sequence: TGTGCCAGCAGTTTCGGGGCTAGCGGGACCTCCTACGAGCAGTACTTC. Translated, it gives CASSFGASGTSYEQYF. Based on the CDR3 plus reference TRBV2 and TRBJ2-7, the full variable domain is EPEVTQTPSHQVTQMGQEVILRCVPISNHLYFYWYRQILGQKVEFLVSFYNNEISEKSEIFDDQFSVERPDGSNFTLKIRSTKLEDSAMYFCASSFGASGTSYEQYFGPGTRLTVT.

This clonotype occurred a few times. V is TRBV7-2 and J is TRBJ2-7; perhaps TRBD1 as D (5 bases). CDR3 length: 14 amino acids. Germline CDR1 and CDR2: SGHTA and FQGNSA. V dropped 2 bases and J dropped 3 bases, with 11 bases sitting between them. CDR3 sequence (DNA): TGTGCCAGCAGCTTACGAAGGGGTGTCTACGAGCAGTACTTC. Translation: CASSLRRGVYEQYF.

A few counts support this clonotype. The chain has TRBV7-6 and TRBJ1-6, with TRBD1 matching over 9 bases. J gave up 6 bases and V 5 bases, and 5 bases lay outside the gene matches. This CDR3 contains 15 residues. CDR1 is SGHVS, CDR2 FNYEAQ, per germline. CDR3 residues: CASSMGQGVNSPLHF. In nucleotides, the CDR3 is TGTGCCAGCAGCATGGGACAGGGCGTTAATTCACCCCTCCACTTT.

Many counts were recorded for this clonotype. The V and J genes are TRBV25-1 and TRBJ2-5, with D possibly TRBD2 on 6 matching bases. In germline, CDR1 is MGHDK, CDR2 SYGVNS. This CDR3 region has 15 residues. The V end was cut by 4 bases, the J end by 5 bases, with 17 bases between. The CDR3: CASSAVTRRVETQYF. DNA for the CDR3: TGTGCCAGCAGTGCCGTGACTAGGAGGGTCGAGACCCAGTACTTC.

The chain recombines TRBV7-6 with TRBJ2-7, with 9 positions matching TRBD1. V lost 5 bases, J lost 5 bases, and 7 bases stayed unmatched. This CDR3 region has 14 residues. Germline assignment: CDR1 SGHVS and CDR2 FNYEAQ. CDR3 loop: CASSPLRDRDEQYF. CDR3 nucleotides: TGTGCCAGCAGCCCACTCCGGGACAGGGACGAGCAGTACTTC.

This clonotype was seen many times. The rearrangement uses TRBV2 and TRBJ1-4; 8 nucleotides line up with TRBD1. J was trimmed by 8 bases and V by 2 bases; bases with no gene match: 4. The length of the CDR3 is 14 residues. The V gene's germline CDR1 is SNHLY and CDR2 FYNNEI. CDR3 region: CASSEKRTGEKLFF. The DNA for the CDR3 is TGTGCCAGCAGTGAAAAGAGGACAGGGGAAAAACTGTTTTTT.

The chain combines TRBV6-5 with TRBJ2-5; 8 bases map to TRBD1. The CDR3 loop spans 14 amino acids. Germline V CDR1 and CDR2: MNHEY, SVGAGI. The V gene end was trimmed by 5 bases and the J gene end by 5 bases; junction bases not matched to a gene: 7. The CDR3 DNA reads as TGTGCCAGCAGTCGCGGACAGGGATCGGAGACCCAGTACTTC. Protein product: CASSRGQGSETQYF.

A remark on this clonotype: This could be a read error, since a much larger clone is one nucleotide away. The chain combines TRBV29-1 with TRBJ1-2; maybe TRBD1 (6 bases). This CDR3 has 14 amino acids. V lost 5 bases and J lost 1, with 14 bases in between. Germline V gene data show CDR1 as SQVTM and CDR2 as ANQGSEA. The CDR3 reads CSVPDGGHNYGYTF. The CDR3 bases are TGCAGCGTTCCCGACGGGGGGCATAACTATGGCTACACCTTC.

The chain recombines TRBV9 with TRBJ2-7; 9 bases line up with TRBD2. The germline CDR1 and CDR2 sequences are SGDLS and YYNGEE. The CDR3 runs to 15 residues. J gave up 2 bases and V 0 bases, and 3 bases lay outside the gene matches. CDR3 coding DNA: TGTGCCAGCAGCGTAGGAGCGGGAGGCGCCTACGAGCAGTACTTC. It specifies CASSVGAGGAYEQYF.

The table lists this clonotype with a few counts. The chain combines TRBV27 with TRBJ2-5; 7 nucleotides line up with TRBD1. The CDR3 has 11 amino acids. With 6 bases clipped from V and 7 bases from J, the junction kept 2 bases outside the gene matches. Germline lookup yields CDR1 MNHEY and CDR2 SMNVEV (reference sequence). CDR3 residues: CASRGGGTQYF. The CDR3 DNA is TGTGCCAGCAGAGGGGGCGGGACCCAGTACTTC.

V gene TRBV10-1 combines with J gene TRBJ2-5; tentative D call: TRBD1 (6 bases). The CDR3 has 13 amino acids. The V gene lost 2 bases and the J gene lost 5 bases, with 9 bases spanning the gap. CDR1 WNHNN and CDR2 SYGVQD come from the germline V gene (reference sequence). The CDR3 DNA sequence: TGCGCCAGCAGTGAGGCAGGGGTCGAGACCCAGTACTTC. Amino acids: CASSEAGVETQYF.

The chain is built from TRBV28 and TRBJ1-2; a weak D match, TRBD1 (5 bases). The V end lost 7 bases, the J end lost 2 bases, and 14 bases lay between the germline ends. The V gene's germline CDR1 is MDHEN and CDR2 SYDVKM. The CDR3 length is 14 residues. The CDR3 region has the DNA TGTGCCAGCACCGGACACGATGGCAACTATGGCTACACCTTC. It specifies CASTGHDGNYGYTF.

Many counts were recorded for this clonotype. The chain has TRBV25-1 and TRBJ1-3; TRBD1 is a possible D gene (5 bases). CDR1 and CDR2 (germline): MGHDK, SYGVNS. The CDR3 sequence is 14 residues long. V lost 4 bases, J lost 1 base, and 8 bases lay in between. The CDR3 here is CASSVPGSGNTIYF. Written as DNA, the CDR3 is TGTGCCAGCAGTGTTCCAGGGTCTGGAAACACCATATATTTT.

The rearrangement joins TRBV10-3 to TRBJ1-2, with 7 positions matching TRBD1. The germline gives CDR1 ENHRY, CDR2 SYGVKD. The length of the CDR3 is 16 residues. Trimming cost V 10 bases and J 1 base; bases outside gene matches: 15. The CDR3 sequence is CASRVGGSTHNYGYTF. The CDR3 nucleotides read TGTGCCAGCAGAGTAGGGGGCTCAACCCATAACTATGGCTACACCTTC.

About this clonotype: A read error may account for a junction end that differs from germline. The chain is built from TRBV7-3 and TRBJ1-3; D gene unclear. The CDR3 has 17 amino acids. The V gene's germline CDR1 is SGHTA and CDR2 FQGTGA. CDR3 loop: CASSQEVGRLSGNTIYF. The CDR3 nucleotides read TGCGCCAGCAGCCAAGAGGTAGGAAGGCTCTCTGGAAACACCATATATTTT.

To note about this clonotype: The CDR3 carries no conserved terminal phenylalanine or tryptophan, so it likely arises from a read error. The chain recombines TRBV10-2 with TRBJ2-5; TRBD2 matches at 13 bases. The germline V gene has CDR1 WSHSY and CDR2 SAAADI. This CDR3 is built from 17 residues. The CDR3 DNA reads as TGTGCCAGCAGCGTAGAGTTCGGACTAGCGGGGGTAGAGACCCAGTACGTC. This gives the protein CASSVEFGLAGVETQYV.

The sample holds a few counts of this clonotype. V gene TRBV9 combines with J gene TRBJ2-7; tentative D call: TRBD1 (5 bases). Germline CDR1 SGDLS, CDR2 YYNGEE. Trimming removed 4 bases at V and 3 bases at J, with 17 bases between. This CDR3 comprises 15 residues. The CDR3: CASSQGSAGNYEQYF. The CDR3 DNA reads as TGTGCCAGCAGCCAAGGGTCAGCAGGGAACTACGAGCAGTACTTC.